This TCR beta chain was captured by sequencing in a study of OX40 agonist ivuxolimab in advanced cancers. Generated by immunoSEQ multiplex PCR, the TCRdb table keeps only in-frame clones and is missing some. This sample has fewer than 85,000 clones, with roughly 90% found just once. V lost 2 bases and J lost 5, with 20 bases in between. This CDR3 contains 17 residues. Per the germline V gene, CDR1 is SGHTA and CDR2 is FQGNSA. The genes are TRBV7-2 and TRBJ2-3; D perhaps matches TRBD2 (6 bases). The sequenced sample was CD4+ or CD8+ T cells sorted from blood, obtained in a trial of the OX40 agonist ivuxolimab. The clonotype comes from an adult with an advanced solid tumor such as melanoma, head and neck, liver or kidney cancer. As DNA, the CDR3 is TGTGCCAGCAGCTTAAATGGCGGGGCCCTTCGGGGAGATACGCAGTATTTT. Protein: CASSLNGGALRGDTQYF. Together with reference TRBV7-2 and TRBJ2-3, the CDR3 gives the full variable domain: GAGVSQSPSNKVTEKGKDVELRCDPISGHTALYWYRQSLGQGLEFLIYFQGNSAPDKSGLPSDRFSAERTGGSVSTLTIQRTQQEDSAVYLCASSLNGGALRGDTQYFGPGTRLTVL.